This entry is about one T cell receptor (beta chain). Germline-derived CDR1 and CDR2 are DFQATT and SNEGSKA (reference sequence). The germline V and J ends were trimmed by 3 bases and 1 base, with 9 bases remaining between them. The CDR3 runs 13 residues. This specimen belongs to a study of neurological immune-mediated disorders. A single record per CDR3 protein comes from TCRdb applying MiXCR to the 5' RACE reads. The repertoire holds fewer than 80,000 distinct CDR3 sequences, with more than 4% as singletons. The sequenced sample was PBMCs. The sequence was collected from a woman aged 50 to 65 with multiple sclerosis. V usage is TRBV20-1 and J usage is TRBJ2-5; D is uncertain. CDR3 protein: CSASGRFQETQYF. The CDR3 nucleotides read TGCAGTGCTAGTGGCCGGTTCCAAGAGACCCAGTACTTC.